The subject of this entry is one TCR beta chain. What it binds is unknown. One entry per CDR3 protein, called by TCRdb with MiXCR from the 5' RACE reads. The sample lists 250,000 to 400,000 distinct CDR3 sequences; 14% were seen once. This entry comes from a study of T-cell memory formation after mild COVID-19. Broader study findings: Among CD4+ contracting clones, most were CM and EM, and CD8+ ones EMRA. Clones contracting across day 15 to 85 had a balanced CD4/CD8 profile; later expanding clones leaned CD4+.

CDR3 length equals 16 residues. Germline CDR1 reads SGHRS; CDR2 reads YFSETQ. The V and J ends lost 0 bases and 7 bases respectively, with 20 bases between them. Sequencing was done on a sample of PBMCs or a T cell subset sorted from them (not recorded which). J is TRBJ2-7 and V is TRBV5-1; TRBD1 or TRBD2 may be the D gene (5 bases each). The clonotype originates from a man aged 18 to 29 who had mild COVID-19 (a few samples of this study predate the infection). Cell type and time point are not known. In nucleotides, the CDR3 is TGCGCCAGCAGCTTGGGGGACGCTGCGGCTTCGGGGGAGCAGTACTTC. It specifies CASSLGDAAASGEQYF.